The rows below give T cell receptor beta chains drawn from one sample of a study of blood T cell repertoires in COVID-19. The assay was immunoSEQ multiplex PCR, and TCRdb's table has in-frame clones only and misses some. The table lists around 39,000 clones, about 80% of them singletons. The sequenced sample consisted of peripheral blood. The source is a woman in her sixties or seventies with acute or convalescent COVID-19. Each CDR3 is given without its conserved first and last residue.

CDR3 protein: ASSLNRDRENYSNQPQH
J gene: TRBJ1-5
V gene: TRBV12-1
CDR3 length: 17

CDR3 protein: ASSAGLNTEAF
J gene: TRBJ1-1
V gene: TRBV3-1/TRBV3-2
CDR3 length: 11

CDR3 protein: ARSHPGQGGRNEQY
J gene: TRBJ2-7
V gene: TRBV5-3
CDR3 length: 14

CDR3 protein: ASTLAGSSYNEQF
J gene: TRBJ2-1
V gene: TRBV6-6
CDR3 length: 13

CDR3 protein: SASQGAGQPQH
J gene: TRBJ1-5
V gene: TRBV20-1
CDR3 length: 11

CDR3 protein: ASSPPGGGPTDTQY
J gene: TRBJ2-3
V gene: TRBV5-1
CDR3 length: 14

CDR3 protein: ASSLYTGIYGYT
J gene: TRBJ1-2
V gene: TRBV28
CDR3 length: 12

CDR3 protein: ASSTGYNEQF
J gene: TRBJ2-1
V gene: TRBV5-6
CDR3 length: 10

CDR3 protein: ASSLGPGAT
J gene: TRBJ1-2
V gene: TRBV12-3/TRBV12-4
CDR3 length: 9

CDR3 protein: ASSLGTSGSYEQY
J gene: TRBJ2-7
V gene: TRBV5-1
CDR3 length: 13

CDR3 protein: ASSRTYPRTGSYEQY
J gene: TRBJ2-7
V gene: TRBV6-6
CDR3 length: 15

CDR3 protein: ASGSGGKNIQY
J gene: TRBJ2-4
V gene: TRBV6-5
CDR3 length: 11

CDR3 protein: ASSLGWAQETQY
J gene: TRBJ2-5
V gene: TRBV7-2
CDR3 length: 12

CDR3 protein: ASSARGLAGAESSYNEQF
J gene: TRBJ2-1
V gene: TRBV5-1
CDR3 length: 18

CDR3 protein: ASSLGQGSGNTIY
J gene: TRBJ1-3
V gene: TRBV7-7
CDR3 length: 13

CDR3 protein: ASTPSGLANTGELF
J gene: TRBJ2-2
V gene: TRBV19
CDR3 length: 14

CDR3 protein: ASSWQMNTGELF
J gene: TRBJ2-2
V gene: TRBV25-1
CDR3 length: 12

CDR3 protein: ASSFIGGRTPLH
J gene: TRBJ1-6
V gene: TRBV28
CDR3 length: 12

CDR3 protein: ASSLLADTQY
J gene: TRBJ2-3
V gene: TRBV7-9
CDR3 length: 10

CDR3 protein: ASRSGVSSYEQY
J gene: TRBJ2-7
V gene: TRBV5-1
CDR3 length: 12